This TCR beta chain was sequenced for a study of T cells in Graves' hyperthyroidism and ophthalmopathy. Amplification of TCR beta CDR3 regions used RNA as the template. A set of HTBI primers served as the primers for a first-round RT-PCR of the TCR CDR3. TCRdb reprocessed the multiplex PCR reads with MiXCR, giving one entry per CDR3 protein. The table includes approximately 500,000 distinct CDR3 sequences, just over 45% detected once. In its sample, this clonotype was seen many times. Any patient presenting with uncontrolled infection, other autoimmune disease, pregnancy or lactation was left out. Orbital computed tomography and thyroid ultrasound, together with serum TRAb and thyroxine and clinical symptoms, were used for diagnoses. The specimen sequenced was peripheral blood or thyroid tissue (not recorded which). The TCR was taken from a woman aged 18-29 years with Graves' hyperthyroidism.

The chain's CDR3 is CASSSQGGAEYEQYF. CDR3 in DNA: TGTGCCAGCAGCTCCCAGGGAGGGGCGGAATACGAGCAGTACTTC. The chain joins TRBV7-6 to TRBJ2-7; 7 bases align to TRBD2. J was trimmed by 4 bases and V by 4 bases; bases with no gene match: 10. Looked up from germline, CDR1 is SGHVS and CDR2 is FNYEAQ. The CDR3 runs to 15 residues.